The source of this T cell receptor beta chain is a study of post-analysis software for immune sequencing data. Study information: Relapsing-remitting, secondary progressive and progressive-relapsing multiple sclerosis were all included among the disease courses.

The ends were cut back, 0 bases at V and 8 bases at J, with 11 bases in the middle. The CDR3 has 15 amino acids. Germline-derived CDR1 and CDR2 are MNHEY and SVGAGI. Comment on this clonotype: Its antigen is currently unknown.

Study outcomes and limitations: Normalized Chao1 diversity was significantly reduced in patients versus controls. Relative to controls, patients had five TRBV segments at higher frequency, with TRBV5-6, TRBV5-1 and TRBV20-1 among these. F-measure co-clustering was strong for batch-matched samples.

Prepared TCR beta cDNA libraries contained unique molecular identifiers. cDNA molecules numbering around 450,000 came from around 1 to 10 million T cells. Using its own MiXCR run on the PCR reads, TCRdb lists one record per CDR3 protein. The sample shows fewer than 850,000 distinct CDR3 sequences, about half of them seen only once. Sequencing was carried out using blood. The receptor comes from a girl between 5 and 17 years old with multiple sclerosis. V gene TRBV6-5 combines with J gene TRBJ1-6; D gene unclear. CDR3: CASSYSVFEDSPLHF. CDR3 DNA sequence: TGTGCCAGCAGTTACTCTGTTTTCGAGGATTCACCCCTCCACTTT.